The clone carrying this T cell receptor (beta chain) was seen at least ten times. Per the germline V gene, CDR1 is LNHNV and CDR2 is YYDKDF (reference sequence). V was cut by 5 bases and J by 8 bases, with 12 bases left in between. The CDR3 sequence is 13 residues long. TCRdb itself ran the RT-PCR reads through MiXCR, one entry per CDR3 protein. The sample consists of 20,000 to 30,000 distinct CDR3 sequences, about 8% of them appearing once. This entry is derived from a study of patients and donors after allogeneic stem cell transplantation. Sequencing was performed on blood, either unsorted or a sorted T cell fraction (not recorded which). The chain is built from TRBV15 and TRBJ2-2; perhaps TRBD1 as D (6 bases). The clonotype comes from a human donor who was either an allogeneic HSCT recipient or a stem cell or donor lymphocyte infusion donor (not recorded which). It is not recorded whose cells these are; they may come from a transplant donor. CDR3 residues: CATSQRTDGELFF. In DNA form, the CDR3 reads TGTGCCACCAGCCAACGGACAGATGGGGAGCTGTTTTTT.